This T cell receptor (beta chain) emerged from a study of cytomegalovirus exposure and HLA in healthy donors. Here immunoSEQ multiplex PCR was the method, and the copy in TCRdb shows in-frame clones only, minus some. The sample carries approximately 98,000 clones, roughly 95% recorded once. Comment on this clone: Antigen specificity is unknown.

Germline CDR1 is MNHNY and CDR2 is SVGAGI (reference sequence). The CDR3 covers 15 residues. After removal of 3 bases from V and 7 bases from J, the junction contained 9 bases not matched to a gene. Study-wide points: The authors enumerated around 150 TCR beta chains as linked to cytomegalovirus.

This sequence was found in a woman in her late teens or twenties in good health and CMV-seronegative. Material: PBMCs. This chain links TRBV6-6 with TRBJ1-5; TRBD1 agrees at 7 bases. CDR3 nucleotides: TGTGCCAGCAGTTATCGGGACAGCTGGGGACAGCCCCAGCATTTT. Its translation: CASSYRDSWGQPQHF.